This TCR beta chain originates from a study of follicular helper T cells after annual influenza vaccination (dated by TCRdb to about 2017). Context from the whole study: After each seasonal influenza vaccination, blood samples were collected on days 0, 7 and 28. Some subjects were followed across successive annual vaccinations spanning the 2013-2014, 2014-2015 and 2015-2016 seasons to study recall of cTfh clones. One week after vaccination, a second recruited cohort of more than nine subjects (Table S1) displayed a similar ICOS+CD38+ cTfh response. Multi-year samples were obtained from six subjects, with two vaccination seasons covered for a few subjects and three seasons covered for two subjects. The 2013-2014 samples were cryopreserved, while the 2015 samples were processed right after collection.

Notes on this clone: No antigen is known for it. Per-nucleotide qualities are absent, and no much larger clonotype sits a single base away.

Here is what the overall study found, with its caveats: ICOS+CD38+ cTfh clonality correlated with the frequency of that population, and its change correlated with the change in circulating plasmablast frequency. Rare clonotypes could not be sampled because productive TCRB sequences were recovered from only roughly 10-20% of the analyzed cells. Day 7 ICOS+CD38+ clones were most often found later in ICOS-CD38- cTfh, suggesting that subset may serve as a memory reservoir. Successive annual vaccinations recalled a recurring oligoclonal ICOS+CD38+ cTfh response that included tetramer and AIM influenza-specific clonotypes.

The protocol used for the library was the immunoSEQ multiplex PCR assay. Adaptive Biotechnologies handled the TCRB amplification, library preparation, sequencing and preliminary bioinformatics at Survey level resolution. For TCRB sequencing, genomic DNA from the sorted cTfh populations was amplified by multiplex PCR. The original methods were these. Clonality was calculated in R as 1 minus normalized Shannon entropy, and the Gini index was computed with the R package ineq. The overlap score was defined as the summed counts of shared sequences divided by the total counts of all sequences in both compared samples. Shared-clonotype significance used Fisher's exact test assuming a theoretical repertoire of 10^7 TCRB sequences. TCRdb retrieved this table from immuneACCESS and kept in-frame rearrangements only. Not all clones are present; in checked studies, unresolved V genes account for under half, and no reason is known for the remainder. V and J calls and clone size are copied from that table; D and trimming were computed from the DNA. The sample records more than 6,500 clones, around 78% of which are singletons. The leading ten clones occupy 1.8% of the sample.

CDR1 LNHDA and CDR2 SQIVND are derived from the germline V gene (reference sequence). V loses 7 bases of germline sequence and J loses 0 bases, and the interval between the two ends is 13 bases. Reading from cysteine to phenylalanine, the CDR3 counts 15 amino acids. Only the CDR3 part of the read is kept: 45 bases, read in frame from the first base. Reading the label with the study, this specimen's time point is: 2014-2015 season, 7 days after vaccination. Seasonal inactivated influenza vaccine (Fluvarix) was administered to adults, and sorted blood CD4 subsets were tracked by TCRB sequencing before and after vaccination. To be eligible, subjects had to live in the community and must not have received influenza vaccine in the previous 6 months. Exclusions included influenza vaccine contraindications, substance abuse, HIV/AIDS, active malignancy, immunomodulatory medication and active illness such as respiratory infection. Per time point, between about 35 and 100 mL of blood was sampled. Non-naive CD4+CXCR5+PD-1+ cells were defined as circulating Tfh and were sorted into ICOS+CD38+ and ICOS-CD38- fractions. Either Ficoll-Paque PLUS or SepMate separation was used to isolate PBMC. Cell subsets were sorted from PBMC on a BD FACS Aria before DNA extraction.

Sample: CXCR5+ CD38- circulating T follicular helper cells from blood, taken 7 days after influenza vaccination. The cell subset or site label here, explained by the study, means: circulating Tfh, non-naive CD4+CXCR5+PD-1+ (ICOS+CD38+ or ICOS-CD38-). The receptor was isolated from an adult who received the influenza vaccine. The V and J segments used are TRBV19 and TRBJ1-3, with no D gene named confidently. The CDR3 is CASIRTATSGNTIYF. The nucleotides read TGTGCCAGTATCAGGACCGCTACCTCTGGAAACACCATATATTTT.